This TCR beta chain was sequenced in a study of T-cell reconstitution after alpha-beta-depleted transplantation in children. Whole-study findings and limits: Reported findings indicate that, about two months after transplant, alpha-beta T cells came from several hundred expanded clones, which were derived from non-depleted graft cells.

This clonotype was observed many times. Antigen specificity is unknown. Molecular barcoding with unique molecular identifiers was used for the TCRbeta library. TCRdb reprocessed the PCR reads via MiXCR and lists one record per CDR3 protein. The sample has approximately 500,000 distinct CDR3 sequences; over 9.5% are singletons. The ends lost 1 base at V and 4 bases at J; junction bases unmatched: 9. CDR3 length: 16 residues. The germline CDR1 and CDR2 sequences are SQVTM and ANQGSEA. The receptor's source is a child younger than 10 with inherited bone marrow failure, due to receive a stem cell transplant. This specimen consisted of PBMCs, obtained before TCRalphabeta/CD19-depleted stem cell transplant. This rearrangement joins TRBV29-1 to TRBJ2-1; 8 bases are a match to TRBD2. CDR3 sequence reads: CSVEAYTSGHYNEQFF. The CDR3 nucleotides are TGCAGCGTTGAAGCCTATACTAGCGGCCATTACAATGAGCAGTTCTTC.